This TCR beta chain was observed in a study of CD8 T cells in ankylosing spondylitis. By quantitative 5'-RACE with molecular barcodes, the TCR beta libraries were made. Using its own MiXCR run on the 5' RACE reads, TCRdb lists one record per CDR3 protein. The sample lists 300,000 to 400,000 distinct CDR3 sequences, around 15% occurring once. V was clipped by 7 bases and J by 2 bases, with 15 bases between them. CDR3 length equals 15 residues. Germline V gives CDR1 MNHNS, CDR2 SASEGT. Study-wide results and caveats: What seemed typical of ankylosing spondylitis blood was a TCR beta motif built from roughly eight highly homologous variants. Matched synovial fluid from ankylosing spondylitis patients was reported to be enriched for disease-linked clones. Disease-linked clones displayed a CD8+ phenotype and appeared relatively rarely in peripheral blood.

This clonotype occurred a few times. Its antigen is not identified. Sequences were obtained from blood, either unsorted or a sorted T cell fraction (not recorded which). The TCR comes from a male donor with ankylosing spondylitis or in good health (not recorded which). The chain uses TRBV6-1 and TRBJ2-1; possibly TRBD1 for D (6 bases). The CDR3 spells CASKVVQGPYNEQFF. CDR3 nucleotide sequence: TGTGCCAGCAAAGTAGTGCAGGGGCCCTACAATGAGCAGTTCTTC.